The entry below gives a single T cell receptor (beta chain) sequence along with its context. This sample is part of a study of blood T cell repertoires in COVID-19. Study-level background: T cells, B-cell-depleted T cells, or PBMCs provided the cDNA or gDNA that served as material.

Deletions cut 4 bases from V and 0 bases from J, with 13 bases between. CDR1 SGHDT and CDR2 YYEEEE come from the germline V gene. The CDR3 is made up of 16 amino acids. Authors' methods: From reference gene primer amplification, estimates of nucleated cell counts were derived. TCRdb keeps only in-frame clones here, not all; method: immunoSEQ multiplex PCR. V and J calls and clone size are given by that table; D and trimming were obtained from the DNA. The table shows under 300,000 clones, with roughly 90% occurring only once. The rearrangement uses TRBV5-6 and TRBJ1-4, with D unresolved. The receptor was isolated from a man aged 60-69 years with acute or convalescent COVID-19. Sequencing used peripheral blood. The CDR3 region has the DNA TGTGCCAGCAGCCTGTATGGAGTTTCAACTAATGAAAAACTGTTTTTT. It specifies CASSLYGVSTNEKLFF.